This entry describes one T cell receptor beta chain. This specimen comes from a study of blood T cell repertoires in COVID-19. Assay used: immunoSEQ multiplex PCR; TCRdb lists only in-frame clones, some missing. Seen here are tens of thousands of clones, around 74% observed once, and the top ten hold 28%. This CDR3 spans 12 amino acids. Per germline, CDR1 SNHLY and CDR2 FYNNEI. The V gene lost 4 bases and the J gene lost 2 bases, with 6 bases spanning the gap. Sample: peripheral blood. The TCR comes from an elderly woman with acute or convalescent COVID-19. This chain connects TRBV2 to TRBJ2-7; D is undetermined. As DNA, the CDR3 is TGTGCCAGCAGTGGGTTAGCCTACGAGCAGTACTTC. Its translation is CASSGLAYEQYF.